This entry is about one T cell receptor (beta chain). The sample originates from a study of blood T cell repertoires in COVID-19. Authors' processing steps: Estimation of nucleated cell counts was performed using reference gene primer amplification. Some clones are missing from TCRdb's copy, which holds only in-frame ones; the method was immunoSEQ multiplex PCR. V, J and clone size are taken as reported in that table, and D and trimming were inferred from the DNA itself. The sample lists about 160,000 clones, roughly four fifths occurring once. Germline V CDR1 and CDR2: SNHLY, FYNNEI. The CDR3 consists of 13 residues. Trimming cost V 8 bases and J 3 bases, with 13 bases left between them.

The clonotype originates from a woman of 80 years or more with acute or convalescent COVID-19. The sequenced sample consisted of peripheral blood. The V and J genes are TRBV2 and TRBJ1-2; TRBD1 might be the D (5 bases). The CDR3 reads CASSEGLDYGYTF. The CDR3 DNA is TGTGCCAGCTCGGAGGGGTTGGACTATGGCTACACCTTC.